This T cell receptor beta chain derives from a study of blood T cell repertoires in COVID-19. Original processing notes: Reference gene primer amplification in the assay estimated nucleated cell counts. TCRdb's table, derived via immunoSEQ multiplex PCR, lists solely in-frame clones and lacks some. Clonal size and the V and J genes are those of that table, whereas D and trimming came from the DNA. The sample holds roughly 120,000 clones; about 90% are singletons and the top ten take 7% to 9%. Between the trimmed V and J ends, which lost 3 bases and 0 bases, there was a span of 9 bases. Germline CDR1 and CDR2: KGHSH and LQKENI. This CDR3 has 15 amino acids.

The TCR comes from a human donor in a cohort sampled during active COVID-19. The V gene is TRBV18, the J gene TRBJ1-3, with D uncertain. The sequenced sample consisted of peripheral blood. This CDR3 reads CASSPLLSSGNTIYF. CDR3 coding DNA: TGTGCCAGCTCACCCCTTCTGAGCTCTGGAAACACCATATATTTT.